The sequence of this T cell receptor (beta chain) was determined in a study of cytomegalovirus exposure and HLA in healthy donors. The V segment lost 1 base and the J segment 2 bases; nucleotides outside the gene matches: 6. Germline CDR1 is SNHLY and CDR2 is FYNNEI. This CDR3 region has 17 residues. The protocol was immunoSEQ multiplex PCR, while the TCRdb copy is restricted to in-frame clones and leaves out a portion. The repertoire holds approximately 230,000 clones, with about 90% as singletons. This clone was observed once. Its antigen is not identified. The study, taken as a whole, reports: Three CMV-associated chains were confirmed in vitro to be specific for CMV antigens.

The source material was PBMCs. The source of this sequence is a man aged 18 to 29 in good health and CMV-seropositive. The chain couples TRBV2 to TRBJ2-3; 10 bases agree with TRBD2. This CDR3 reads CASSEGLAGVNTDTQYF. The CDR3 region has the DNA TGTGCCAGCAGTGAAGGGCTAGCGGGAGTGAACACAGATACGCAGTATTTT. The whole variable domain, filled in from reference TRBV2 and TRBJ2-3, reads EPEVTQTPSHQVTQMGQEVILRCVPISNHLYFYWYRQILGQKVEFLVSFYNNEISEKSEIFDDQFSVERPDGSNFTLKIRSTKLEDSAMYFCASSEGLAGVNTDTQYFGPGTRLTVL.